This T cell receptor beta chain was documented in a study of OX40 agonist ivuxolimab in advanced cancers. Notes on the research overall: The costimulatory receptor OX40 (CD134) was targeted by ivuxolimab, a fully human IgG2 agonistic monoclonal antibody. Intravenous ivuxolimab was administered to patients every 2 weeks at six dose levels: 0.01, 0.1, 0.3, 1.5, 3 and 10 mg/kg. Of the 50 or so patients in dose escalation, about 20 had hepatocellular carcinoma, approximately 15 had melanoma, 9 had renal cell carcinoma and 9 had head and neck cancer. The dose-escalation cohort was around 83% male with a mean age of approximately 60 years, ranging from about 20 to 80. Prior anti-PD-1, anti-PD-L1 or anti-CTLA-4 therapy was permitted, and approximately 41% of dose-escalation patients had received checkpoint inhibitors. Partial responses were achieved by three dose-escalation patients, of whom one had hepatocellular carcinoma and two had cutaneous melanoma. The point of sequencing TCRbeta in the periphery was to test whether ivuxolimab changed TCR sequence diversity and drove clonal T-cell expansion. The paper reports the monotherapy dose-escalation portion (N of about 52 patients) of the phase I ivuxolimab trial. The paper as a whole reports these results and caveats: On average, CD8+ T cells showed more expanded clones than CD4+ T cells after ivuxolimab. Clonal expansion of both CD4+ and CD8+ blood T cells was observed from baseline to week 6 at doses 0.1 to 3.0 mg/kg. Which antigens the clonally expanded peripheral T cells were specific for was not determined. Low levels of normalized T-cell clonal expansion were also shown by some nonresponding patients. In partial responders in the 0.1-3.0 mg/kg groups, normalized peripheral clonal expansion was found to be among the lowest, especially among CD8+ T cells.

A distance of 8 bases separates the germline ends of V and J, which lose 2 bases and 0 bases respectively. Its CDR3 holds 15 amino acids, cysteine through phenylalanine. The entry retains the CDR3 DNA only, 45 bases that are in frame from base 1. CDR1 and CDR2, per the germline V gene (reference sequence), are SGHKS and YYEKEE. In this sample, this clone turned up once. What antigen it recognizes has not been identified. One base away there is no much larger clone; base qualities are not given. The trial excluded patients who had a history of autoimmune disease or who were on systemic immunosuppression. Peripheral blood for TCR sequencing was collected from all dose cohorts at baseline, on cycle 4 day 1, and on cycle 7 day 1. The samples were drawn from a first-in-human, open-label, multicenter phase I dose-escalation trial of ivuxolimab. Adults with locally advanced or metastatic melanoma, renal cell carcinoma, hepatocellular carcinoma or head and neck squamous cell carcinoma were enrolled in the trial. CD4+ and CD8+ T cells were sorted separately from peripheral blood before TCR sequencing.

To sequence the TCRbeta CDR3 region, genomic DNA was isolated from the sorted cells. TCRbeta CDR3 regions were sequenced using the immunoSEQ Assay. The immuneACCESS repertoire file appears here via TCRdb, limited to in-frame rearrangements. These files lack a portion of the clones; in checked studies, under half of the deficit traces to unresolved V genes, and the cause of the others is not known. The sample table holds 55,000 to 80,000 clones, of which roughly 87% were seen once. The leading ten clones occupy about 1.3% of the sample. The source was CD4+ or CD8+ T cells sorted from blood, collected in a trial of the OX40 agonist ivuxolimab. The V and J genes are TRBV5-5 and TRBJ1-4; the D gene assignment is ambiguous. The receptor comes from an adult with an advanced solid tumor such as melanoma, head and neck, liver or kidney cancer. The nucleotides are TGTGCCAGCAGCTTAACCGCTGCAACTAATGAAAAACTGTTTTTT. This yields the protein CASSLTAATNEKLFF.